The rows below give T cell receptor beta chains drawn from one sample of a study of T-cell reconstitution after alpha-beta-depleted transplantation in children. TCRdb processed the PCR reads anew with MiXCR; each CDR3 protein has one entry. The table lists about 610,000 distinct CDR3 sequences, roughly a tenth of them singletons. The sequences come from PBMCs from the stem cell graft donor, collected from the stem cell graft. The receptors here all came from a human donor who donated a stem cell graft to a child with acute myeloid leukemia. CDR3s include the opening cysteine and the closing phenylalanine or tryptophan. Fields, in order: clone size, V gene, J gene, D gene, CDR3 DNA, CDR3 protein. D genes are given only for firm matches. A clone size is listed for some rows: how often the clone was seen (once, few, many), or a class if it is expanded.

clone_size: many
v_call: TRBV29-1
j_call: TRBJ2-1
d_call: TRBD2
cdr3_nt: TGCAGCGTTGTGGGGACTAGAGGAGGCAATGAGCAGTTCTTC
cdr3_aa: CSVVGTRGGNEQFF

clone_size: .
v_call: TRBV20-1
j_call: TRBJ2-5
d_call: .
cdr3_nt: TGCAGTGCTAGGAGGCCCACAGGAGAGACCCAGTACTTC
cdr3_aa: CSARRPTGETQYF

clone_size: few
v_call: TRBV6-2/TRBV6-3
j_call: TRBJ1-6
d_call: .
cdr3_nt: TGTGCCAGCAGTTACCGCGGGGCTTCCGATTCACCCCTCCACTTT
cdr3_aa: CASSYRGASDSPLHF

clone_size: few
v_call: TRBV20-1
j_call: TRBJ2-3
d_call: .
cdr3_nt: TGCAGTGCTCCCCAGAATAGTGGATTCACAGATACGCAGTATTTT
cdr3_aa: CSAPQNSGFTDTQYF

clone_size: many
v_call: TRBV12-3/TRBV12-4
j_call: TRBJ1-1
d_call: .
cdr3_nt: TGTGCCAGCAGTTCTAGATCCATGAACACTGAAGCTTTCTTT
cdr3_aa: CASSSRSMNTEAFF

clone_size: .
v_call: TRBV20-1
j_call: TRBJ2-1
d_call: TRBD2
cdr3_nt: TGCAGTGCTAGAAGGGGGGGTCTAGCGGGAGTTGATGAGCAGTTCTTC
cdr3_aa: CSARRGGLAGVDEQFF

clone_size: .
v_call: TRBV14
j_call: TRBJ2-3
d_call: .
cdr3_nt: TGTGCCAGCAGCCAAGATAGCAGACTTGGCACAGATACGCAGTATTTT
cdr3_aa: CASSQDSRLGTDTQYF

clone_size: .
v_call: TRBV11-2
j_call: TRBJ2-1
d_call: TRBD2
cdr3_nt: TGTGCCAGCAGCTTAGACCTTAGCGGGAGACTTCACAATGAGCAGTTCTTC
cdr3_aa: CASSLDLSGRLHNEQFF

clone_size: .
v_call: TRBV6-1
j_call: TRBJ1-5
d_call: TRBD1
cdr3_nt: TGTGCCAGCATCGGACAGGGGAAAGGTCAGCCCCAGCATTTT
cdr3_aa: CASIGQGKGQPQHF

clone_size: .
v_call: TRBV7-2
j_call: TRBJ1-5
d_call: .
cdr3_nt: TGTGCCAGCAGCTCGACTCCTAGCAATCAGCCCCAGCATTTT
cdr3_aa: CASSSTPSNQPQHF

clone_size: many
v_call: TRBV5-1
j_call: TRBJ2-1
d_call: TRBD2
cdr3_nt: TGCGCCAGCAGCTTGGGGACTAGCGGGAGGGCGGGTGAGCAGTTCTTC
cdr3_aa: CASSLGTSGRAGEQFF

clone_size: few
v_call: TRBV5-1
j_call: TRBJ2-7
d_call: .
cdr3_nt: TGCGCCAGCAGAGAGGTTGGGGTTTACGAGCAGTACTTC
cdr3_aa: CASREVGVYEQYF

clone_size: .
v_call: TRBV7-3
j_call: TRBJ2-3
d_call: .
cdr3_nt: TGTGCCAGCAGCTTAGACCCTAGTTTGCCGCAGTATTTT
cdr3_aa: CASSLDPSLPQYF

clone_size: .
v_call: TRBV29-1
j_call: TRBJ1-4
d_call: .
cdr3_nt: TGCAGCGTTGAAATTCAGCATGATGAAAAACTGTTTTTT
cdr3_aa: CSVEIQHDEKLFF

clone_size: many
v_call: TRBV3-1
j_call: TRBJ2-7
d_call: .
cdr3_nt: TGTGCCAGCAGCCAAGACGGACGGGGTAGGGTCTACGAGCAGTACTTC
cdr3_aa: CASSQDGRGRVYEQYF

clone_size: .
v_call: TRBV6-5
j_call: TRBJ1-3
d_call: TRBD1
cdr3_nt: TGTGCCAGCAGTTACTCGACGGGACAGAGCTCTGGAAACACCATATATTTT
cdr3_aa: CASSYSTGQSSGNTIYF

clone_size: .
v_call: TRBV6-2/TRBV6-3
j_call: TRBJ2-7
d_call: TRBD2
cdr3_nt: TGTGCCAGCAGTACCCGGGGACTAGTCTCCTACGAGCAGTACTTC
cdr3_aa: CASSTRGLVSYEQYF

clone_size: few
v_call: TRBV20-1
j_call: TRBJ2-4
d_call: TRBD2
cdr3_nt: TGCAGTGCTAGATACCCAGAAAAGCGGGGGGTCATTCAGTACTTC
cdr3_aa: CSARYPEKRGVIQYF

clone_size: few
v_call: TRBV6-5
j_call: TRBJ2-3
d_call: TRBD2
cdr3_nt: TGTGCCAGCAGTTTACCGGGACTAGCGGGAGCTAGAGGCACAGATACGCAGTATTTT
cdr3_aa: CASSLPGLAGARGTDTQYF

clone_size: many
v_call: TRBV28
j_call: TRBJ2-3
d_call: .
cdr3_nt: TGTGCCAGCAGTTTGGGGAGTTGGGGTAGCACAGATACGCAGTATTTT
cdr3_aa: CASSLGSWGSTDTQYF

clone_size: .
v_call: TRBV7-9
j_call: TRBJ2-2
d_call: .
cdr3_nt: TGTGCCAGCAGCGAGACAGCGACCGGGGAGCTGTTTTTT
cdr3_aa: CASSETATGELFF

clone_size: .
v_call: TRBV11-2
j_call: TRBJ1-5
d_call: .
cdr3_nt: TGTGCCAGCAGCTTAGGCCGGGACTCCTCGCTACTTAATCAGCCCCAGCATTTT
cdr3_aa: CASSLGRDSSLLNQPQHF

clone_size: few
v_call: TRBV20-1
j_call: TRBJ2-1
d_call: .
cdr3_nt: TGCAGTGCTAACCCGGGGCAGGCCAAAAATGAGCAGTTCTTC
cdr3_aa: CSANPGQAKNEQFF

clone_size: .
v_call: TRBV20-1
j_call: TRBJ2-1
d_call: .
cdr3_nt: TGCAGTGCTGGAGAGCGGAATGAGCAGTTCTTC
cdr3_aa: CSAGERNEQFF

clone_size: .
v_call: TRBV7-3
j_call: TRBJ2-1
d_call: TRBD2
cdr3_nt: TGTGCCAGCAGCCCATTGCGGGAGGGCGGGGATGAGCAGTTCTTC
cdr3_aa: CASSPLREGGDEQFF

clone_size: few
v_call: TRBV29-1
j_call: TRBJ2-7
d_call: .
cdr3_nt: TGCAGCGTGGCCCCCAGGTTTACCTACGAGCAGTACTTC
cdr3_aa: CSVAPRFTYEQYF

clone_size: .
v_call: TRBV7-8
j_call: TRBJ2-1
d_call: TRBD1
cdr3_nt: TGTGCCAGCAGCTTAGTTGCGGGACAGGGAATACTGCAGTTCTTC
cdr3_aa: CASSLVAGQGILQFF

clone_size: few
v_call: TRBV12-3/TRBV12-4
j_call: TRBJ1-3
d_call: .
cdr3_nt: TGTGCCAGCAGCCCCGGTAGGGTCTCTGGAAACACCATATATTTT
cdr3_aa: CASSPGRVSGNTIYF

clone_size: few
v_call: TRBV28
j_call: TRBJ1-2
d_call: TRBD1
cdr3_nt: TGTGCCAGCAGTTTATCCTCCAGGGGGCGAAGATATGGCTACACCTTC
cdr3_aa: CASSLSSRGRRYGYTF